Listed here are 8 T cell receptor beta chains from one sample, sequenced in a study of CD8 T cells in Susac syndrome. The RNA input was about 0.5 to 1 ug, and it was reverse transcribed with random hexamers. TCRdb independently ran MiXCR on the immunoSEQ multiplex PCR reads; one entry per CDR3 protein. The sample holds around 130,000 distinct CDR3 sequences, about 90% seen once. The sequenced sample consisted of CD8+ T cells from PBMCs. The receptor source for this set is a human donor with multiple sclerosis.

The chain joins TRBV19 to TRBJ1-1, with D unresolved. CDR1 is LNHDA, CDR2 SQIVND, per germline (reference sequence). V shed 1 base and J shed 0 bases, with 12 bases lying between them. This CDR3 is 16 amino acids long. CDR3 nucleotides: TGTGCCAGTAGTATAGGAGCGGGAATCATGAACACTGAAGCTTTCTTT. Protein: CASSIGAGIMNTEAFF.

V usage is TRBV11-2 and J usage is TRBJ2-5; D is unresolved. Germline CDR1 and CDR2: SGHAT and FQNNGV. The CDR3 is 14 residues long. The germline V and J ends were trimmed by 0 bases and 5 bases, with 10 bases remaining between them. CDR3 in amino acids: CASSLDGYEETQYF. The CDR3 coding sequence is TGTGCCAGCAGCTTAGATGGGTATGAGGAGACCCAGTACTTC.

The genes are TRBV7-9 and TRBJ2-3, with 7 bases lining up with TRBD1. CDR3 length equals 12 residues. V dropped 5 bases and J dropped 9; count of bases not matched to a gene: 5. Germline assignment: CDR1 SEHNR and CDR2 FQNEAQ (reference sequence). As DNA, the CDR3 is TGTGCCAGCAGCACACAGGGGTCCACGCAGTATTTT. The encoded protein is CASSTQGSTQYF.

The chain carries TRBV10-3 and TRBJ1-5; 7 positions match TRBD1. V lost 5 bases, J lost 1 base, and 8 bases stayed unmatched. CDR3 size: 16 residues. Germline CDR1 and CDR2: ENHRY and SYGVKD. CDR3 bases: TGTGCCATCAGTTCTGACAGGGTTAGGAGCAATCAGCCCCAGCATTTT. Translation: CAISSDRVRSNQPQHF.

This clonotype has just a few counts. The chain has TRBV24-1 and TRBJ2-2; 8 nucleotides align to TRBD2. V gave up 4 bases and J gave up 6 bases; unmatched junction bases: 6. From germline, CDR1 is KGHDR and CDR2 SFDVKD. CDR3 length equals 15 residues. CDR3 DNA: TGTGCCACCAGTGAAACAGCGGGAGCCCCCGGGGAGCTGTTTTTT. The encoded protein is CATSETAGAPGELFF.

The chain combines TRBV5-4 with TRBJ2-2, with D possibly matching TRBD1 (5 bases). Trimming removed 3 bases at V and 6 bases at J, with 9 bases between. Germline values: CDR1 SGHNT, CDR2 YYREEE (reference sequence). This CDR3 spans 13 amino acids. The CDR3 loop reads CASSSRVAGELFF. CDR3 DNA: TGTGCCAGCAGCTCCAGGGTCGCCGGGGAGCTGTTTTTT.

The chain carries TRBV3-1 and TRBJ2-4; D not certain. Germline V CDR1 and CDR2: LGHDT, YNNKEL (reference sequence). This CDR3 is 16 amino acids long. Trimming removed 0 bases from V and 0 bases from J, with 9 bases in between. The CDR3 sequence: CASSQEGRIAKNIQYF. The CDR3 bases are TGTGCCAGCAGCCAAGAAGGCCGAATAGCCAAAAACATTCAGTACTTC.

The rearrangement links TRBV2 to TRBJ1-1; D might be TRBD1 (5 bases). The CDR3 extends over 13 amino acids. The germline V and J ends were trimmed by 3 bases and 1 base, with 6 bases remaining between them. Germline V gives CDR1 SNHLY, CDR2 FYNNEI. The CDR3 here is CASSDGQNTEAFF. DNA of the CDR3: TGTGCCAGCAGTGACGGACAGAACACTGAAGCTTTCTTT.